This passage covers 27 T cell receptor beta chains from one sample sequenced in a study of cytomegalovirus exposure and HLA in healthy donors. Use of 60 Vbeta and 13 Jbeta primers characterized the PCR. Data came from immunoSEQ multiplex PCR; TCRdb stores just in-frame clones and leaves some out. The sample consists of some 170,000 clones, 70% to 90% of them appearing once. The source material was PBMCs. The receptor set was obtained from a woman in her 30s in good health and CMV-seronegative.

This clone appeared a few times. This chain uses TRBV5-5 with TRBJ1-4, with D possibly TRBD1 on 6 matching bases. Germline CDR1 SGHKS, CDR2 YYEKEE (reference sequence). This CDR3 is 20 amino acids long. V was cut by 4 bases and J by 0 bases, with 25 bases left in between. CDR3 nucleotides: TGTGCCAGCAGCCCTCGGGGGGGCGCATTAGAAAGCACAACTAATGAAAAACTGTTTTTT. It encodes CASSPRGGALESTTNEKLFF.

Remarks on this clone: The CDR3 carries no conserved terminal phenylalanine or tryptophan, so it likely arises from a read error. The V gene is TRBV27, the J gene TRBJ1-3, with a possible D match to TRBD1 (6 bases). The CDR3 contains 15 residues. Per the germline V gene, CDR1 is MNHEY and CDR2 is SMNVEV (reference sequence). Trimming stripped 8 bases from V and 8 bases from J, with 22 bases between. CDR3 protein: CASALDGQKVHTIYV. The CDR3 nucleotides are TGTGCCAGCGCTCTGGATGGACAGAAGGTCCACACCATATATGTT.

The rearrangement joins TRBV15 to TRBJ1-6; 10 nucleotides match TRBD1. The CDR3 is made up of 16 amino acids. With 3 bases clipped from V and 7 bases from J, the junction kept 6 bases outside the gene matches. CDR1 is LNHNV and CDR2 is YYDKDF in the germline V gene (reference sequence). The CDR3, as DNA: TGTGCCACCAGCAGTGGACAGGGGGTCCCCAATTCACCCCTCCACTTT. It yields the protein CATSSGQGVPNSPLHF.

The chain combines TRBV19 with TRBJ1-5; 7 bases align to TRBD1. Germline trimming cut 4 bases from V and 4 bases from J; bases unmatched to any gene: 7. The CDR3 runs 15 residues. Looked up from germline, CDR1 is LNHDA and CDR2 is SQIVND (reference sequence). The CDR3 DNA follows: TGTGCCAGTAGTAGGAGGGACAGTTTTAATCAGCCCCAGCATTTT. Protein sequence: CASSRRDSFNQPQHF.

V gene TRBV25-1 combines with J gene TRBJ1-2; weak D call: TRBD1 (6 bases). CDR3 length equals 15 residues. Germline assignment: CDR1 MGHDK and CDR2 SYGVNS. The V end lost 2 bases, the J end lost 6 bases, and 16 bases lay between the germline ends. The CDR3 sequence is CASSEAAGGRDGYTF. In nucleotides, the CDR3 is TGTGCCAGCAGTGAAGCCGCGGGGGGCCGGGATGGCTACACCTTC.

The chain's CDR3 is CASSPQEFNLAQHF. CDR3 in DNA: TGTGCCAGCAGCCCACAGGAATTTAATCTGGCCCAGCATTTT. The chain carries TRBV9 and TRBJ1-5; tentatively, D is TRBD1 (5 bases). V lost 4 bases to trimming and J lost 11 bases, with 19 bases between them. The CDR3 extends over 14 amino acids. CDR1 SGDLS and CDR2 YYNGEE come from the germline V gene.

There are a few counts of this clone. The chain is built from TRBV6-1 and TRBJ2-7; weak D call: TRBD1 (6 bases). Trimming took 2 bases from V and 4 from J, leaving 12 bases between them. Germline V gene data show CDR1 as MNHNS and CDR2 as SASEGT. The CDR3 is 14 amino acids. The CDR3 DNA sequence: TGTGCCAGCAGTGAAATGGGGACATTTTACGAGCAGTACTTC. It codes for CASSEMGTFYEQYF.

The chain is built from TRBV19 and TRBJ1-5; 7 bases are shared with TRBD1. Germline V gene data show CDR1 as LNHDA and CDR2 as SQIVND (reference sequence). The V segment lost 8 bases and the J segment 6 bases; nucleotides outside the gene matches: 7. This CDR3 comprises 13 residues. The CDR3 here is CASGQVGSQPQHF. CDR3 DNA sequence: TGTGCCAGTGGACAGGTGGGAAGTCAGCCCCAGCATTTT.

The V call is TRBV27, the J call TRBJ2-1; D ambiguous. Germline CDR1 is MNHEY and CDR2 is SMNVEV (reference sequence). Between the trimmed V and J ends, which lost 6 bases and 5 bases, there was a span of 8 bases. The length of the CDR3 is 12 residues. CDR3: CASRERDNEQFF. CDR3 sequence (DNA): TGTGCCAGCAGAGAACGGGACAATGAGCAGTTCTTC.

The chain combines TRBV15 with TRBJ2-5; maybe TRBD1 (6 bases). The CDR3 covers 18 residues. Germline V gene data show CDR1 as LNHNV and CDR2 as YYDKDF (reference sequence). Between the trimmed V and J ends, which lost 1 base and 5 bases, there was a span of 23 bases. The CDR3 spells CATSRVHHRAEADETQYF. CDR3 sequence (DNA): TGTGCCACCAGCAGAGTACATCACAGGGCAGAAGCGGACGAGACCCAGTACTTC.

This CDR3 is CASSTTWGSQAYTEAFF. CDR3 bases: TGTGCCAGTAGTACCACCTGGGGCAGCCAGGCGTACACTGAAGCTTTCTTT. This rearrangement joins TRBV19 to TRBJ1-1; D is perhaps TRBD1 (5 bases). Between the trimmed V and J ends, which lost 4 bases and 3 bases, there was a span of 21 bases. CDR1 is LNHDA and CDR2 is SQIVND in the germline V gene (reference sequence). The CDR3 is 17 residues long.

The chain combines TRBV6-1 with TRBJ2-2, with 7 bases matching TRBD2. This CDR3 is 15 amino acids long. The germline V gene encodes CDR1 MNHNS and CDR2 SASEGT. Germline trimming cut 5 bases from V and 0 bases from J; bases unmatched to any gene: 3. In nucleotides, the CDR3 is TGTGCCAGCAGTCCACTAGCGTCGAACACCGGGGAGCTGTTTTTT. Residues: CASSPLASNTGELFF.

There are a few counts of this clone. V usage is TRBV6-1 and J usage is TRBJ1-5; D remains unclear. The CDR3 is 15 residues long. V lost 5 bases and J 0 bases, leaving 11 bases between the germline ends. CDR1 and CDR2 (germline): MNHNS, SASEGT. The CDR3 protein is CASSPRLISNQPQHF. CDR3 sequence (DNA): TGTGCCAGCAGTCCCCGACTGATTAGCAATCAGCCCCAGCATTTT.

Here the CDR3 reads CASSLEGVDTGAQYF. For the CDR3, the DNA is TGTGCCAGCAGTCTTGAGGGGGTTGATACCGGGGCGCAGTACTTC. The chain links TRBV6-5 to TRBJ2-7; weak D call: TRBD1 (6 bases). The CDR3 length is 15 residues. CDR1 and CDR2 from the germline V gene are MNHEY and SVGAGI. Between the trimmed V and J ends, which lost 5 bases and 9 bases, there was a span of 23 bases.

This chain connects TRBV4-1 to TRBJ1-2, with D perhaps TRBD1 (6 bases). The CDR3 contains 15 residues. Germline V gene data show CDR1 as MGHRA and CDR2 as YSYEKL. Deletions cut 3 bases from V and 4 bases from J, with 15 bases between. The CDR3 nucleotides are TGCGCCAGCAGCCAGACGGGGGGGGCGGCCTATGGCTACACCTTC. Its protein is CASSQTGGAAYGYTF.

The chain combines TRBV6-6 with TRBJ2-1; TRBD2 might be the D (6 bases). In germline, CDR1 is MNHNY, CDR2 SVGAGI (reference sequence). The CDR3 is made up of 13 amino acids. Trimming cost V 6 bases and J 4 bases, with 10 bases left between them. The CDR3 reads CASSSRGYNEQFF. DNA of the CDR3: TGTGCCAGCAGCTCCCGGGGGTACAATGAGCAGTTCTTC.

This chain connects TRBV5-4 to TRBJ1-6; tentatively, D is TRBD1 (6 bases). Trimming took off 4 bases at V and 0 bases at J, with 11 bases between the two ends. The length of the CDR3 is 16 residues. CDR1 is SGHNT and CDR2 is YYREEE in the germline V gene (reference sequence). CDR3 loop: CASSSRGSSYNSPLHF. CDR3 coding DNA: TGTGCCAGCAGCAGCAGGGGAAGCTCCTATAATTCACCCCTCCACTTT.

V usage is TRBV29-1 and J usage is TRBJ2-7; 7 bases map to TRBD1. Trimming took 6 bases from V and 5 from J; bases not matched to a gene: 7. CDR1 is SQVTM and CDR2 is ANQGSEA in the germline V gene. CDR3 length: 12 amino acids. The CDR3, as DNA: TGCAGCGTGAAACAGGGGCGGGACGAGCAGTACTTC. It specifies CSVKQGRDEQYF.

The rearrangement links TRBV5-1 to TRBJ2-2; D unclear. There are 16 residues in the CDR3. V lost 1 base and J lost 6, with 16 bases in between. Germline lookup yields CDR1 SGHRS and CDR2 YFSETQ. The CDR3 loop is CASSLSVALIAGELFF. The CDR3 DNA follows: TGCGCCAGCAGCTTGTCGGTAGCTCTTATAGCCGGGGAGCTGTTTTTT.

This clone is a singleton in its sample. The chain links TRBV7-9 to TRBJ2-7; unclear D gene. V was shortened by 8 bases and J by 3 bases, with 8 bases between the two germline ends. Looked up from germline, CDR1 is SEHNR and CDR2 is FQNEAQ (reference sequence). This CDR3 region has 11 residues. The CDR3 region is CASAIDYEQYF. The DNA for the CDR3 is TGTGCCAGCGCGATCGACTACGAGCAGTACTTC.

This clone was counted once. The rearrangement joins TRBV11-3 to TRBJ2-2, with TRBD1 matching over 7 bases. The CDR3 spans 14 residues. V lost 9 bases, J lost 7 bases, and 11 bases stayed unmatched. Germline V gene lookup returns CDR1 SGHNT and CDR2 YENEEA. The CDR3, as DNA: TGTGCCAGTTCCCCGAGGGGGCGGAACGGGGAGCTGTTTTTT. This translates into CASSPRGRNGELFF.

V usage is TRBV5-1 and J usage is TRBJ1-4; 8 bases fit TRBD1. CDR3 size: 16 residues. The V gene end was trimmed by 5 bases and the J gene end by 3 bases; junction bases not matched to a gene: 9. The germline V gene has CDR1 SGHRS and CDR2 YFSETQ. The CDR3 bases are TGCGCCAGCAGGACAGGACAGGGTCGATCTAATGAAAAACTGTTTTTT. This sequence encodes CASRTGQGRSNEKLFF.

The V call is TRBV7-2, the J call TRBJ1-2; D is ambiguous. The CDR3 spans 14 residues. Germline V gene lookup returns CDR1 SGHTA and CDR2 FQGNSA. V dropped 0 bases and J dropped 0 bases, with 5 bases sitting between them. CDR3 loop: CASSLARSNYGYTF. The CDR3 DNA reads TGTGCCAGCAGCTTAGCACGGTCTAACTATGGCTACACCTTC.

This clone has a single count. The chain couples TRBV27 to TRBJ2-5; D possibly corresponds to TRBD1 (6 bases). The J call could be wrong; TRBJ2-7 is a better fit for the DNA end. Germline V gene data show CDR1 as MNHEY and CDR2 as SMNVEV (reference sequence). This CDR3 has 15 amino acids. The CDR3 is CASSPPTGSPYEQYF. CDR3 in DNA: TGTGCCAGCAGTCCCCCGACAGGTTCCCCCTACGAGCAGTACTTC.

The V and J genes are TRBV15 and TRBJ2-7, with a tentative D call TRBD1 (6 bases). This CDR3 is built from 14 residues. Germline-derived CDR1 and CDR2 are LNHNV and YYDKDF (reference sequence). Trimming removed 1 base from V and 4 bases from J, with 11 bases in between. Here the CDR3 DNA reads TGTGCCACCAGCAGAGCCGGGGACATTTACGAGCAGTACTTC. This translates into CATSRAGDIYEQYF.

The chain links TRBV28 to TRBJ2-7; 9 positions agree with TRBD2. Trimming took 5 bases from V and 3 from J; bases not matched to a gene: 20. The CDR3 totals 19 residues. Germline assignment: CDR1 MDHEN and CDR2 SYDVKM. This CDR3 is CASSPLRVAGVSRFYEQYF. The DNA of the CDR3 is TGTGCCAGCAGTCCCCTGAGGGTAGCGGGAGTTTCCCGGTTCTACGAGCAGTACTTC. The full variable domain, in which reference TRBV28 and TRBJ2-7 provide the parts outside the CDR3, is DVKVTQSSRYLVKRTGEKVFLECVQDMDHENMFWYRQDPGLGLRLIYFSYDVKMKEKGDIPEGYSVSREKKERFSLILESASTNQTSMYLCASSPLRVAGVSRFYEQYFGPGTRLTVT.

This chain connects TRBV10-2 to TRBJ2-7; TRBD1 matches at 7 bases. Germline V gene lookup returns CDR1 WSHSY and CDR2 SAAADI. V shed 8 bases and J 4 bases; nucleotides not matched to a gene: 8. There are 13 residues in the CDR3. The CDR3 reads CASASRGQYEQYF. The CDR3 DNA reads as TGCGCCAGCGCTAGTAGGGGGCAATACGAGCAGTACTTC.